This entry describes one T cell receptor (beta chain). The data belong to a study of blood T cell repertoires in COVID-19. Study processing details: Amplifying reference gene primers gave estimates of nucleated cell counts. The assay was immunoSEQ multiplex PCR, and TCRdb's table has in-frame clones only and misses some. V and J calls and clone size are given by that table; D and trimming were obtained from the DNA. The sample holds roughly 280,000 clones, roughly 86% seen once. Recruitment covered about two dozen US areas and drew participants whose ages spanned roughly 18 to 95 years. Donors were grouped by their self-reported clinical history. The origin of this receptor is an older woman who had recovered from COVID-19. The sample taken for sequencing was PBMCs or T cells enriched from blood (not recorded which).

DNA for the CDR3: TGTGCCAGCAGCGGTAATGAAAACATTCAGTACTTC. It codes for CASSGNENIQYF. The genes are TRBV9 and TRBJ2-4, with no clear D. Between the trimmed V and J ends, which lost 3 bases and 5 bases, there was a span of 6 bases. Germline-derived CDR1 and CDR2 are SGDLS and YYNGEE. The CDR3 spans 12 residues.